A selection of T cell receptor beta chains follows, all from one sample in a study of T-cell memory formation after mild COVID-19. TCRdb ran MiXCR on the 5' RACE reads and lists one entry per CDR3 protein. Seen here are nearly 110,000 distinct CDR3 sequences, 12% observed once, and the top ten hold around 30%. Material for sequencing was PBMCs or a T cell subset sorted from them (not recorded which). The receptors here all came from an adult woman who had mild COVID-19 (a few samples of this study predate the infection). Cell type and time point are not known. Both conserved end residues are part of each CDR3. Each record gives: CDR3 DNA, CDR3 protein, D gene, clone size, J gene, V gene. A D gene is named only where the DNA matches it firmly. Not every row has a clone size; where given, it reads once, few, many or a size class.

DNA: TGTGCCAGCAGTTCGGCATTGGGGGGGTATGGCTACACCTTC
CDR3: CASSSALGGYGYTF
D: .
size: few
J: TRBJ1-2
V: TRBV27

DNA: TGTGCCAGCAGCCCCGAGACTAGCGGGGATCTTTGGTTTCAAGAGACCCAGTACTTC
CDR3: CASSPETSGDLWFQETQYF
D: TRBD2
size: .
J: TRBJ2-5
V: TRBV3-1

DNA: TGTGCCAGCTCACCAAGTCCAGCTATGAACACTGAAGCTTTCTTT
CDR3: CASSPSPAMNTEAFF
D: .
size: few
J: TRBJ1-1
V: TRBV18

DNA: TGTGCCAGCAGTTTAACGGGGGGTAAACACAATGAGCAGTTCTTC
CDR3: CASSLTGGKHNEQFF
D: TRBD2
size: .
J: TRBJ2-1
V: TRBV12-3/TRBV12-4

DNA: TGTGCCACCAGTCAACGACTAGCGGGAGGGGGCACAGATACGCAGTATTTT
CDR3: CATSQRLAGGGTDTQYF
D: TRBD2
size: few
J: TRBJ2-3
V: TRBV24-1

DNA: TGTGCCAGCAGCTCATACCTAACCAGATCTGATCTGGGGAAATCTAGCACAGATACGCAGTATTTT
CDR3: CASSSYLTRSDLGKSSTDTQYF
D: .
size: few
J: TRBJ2-3
V: TRBV11-3

DNA: TGCAGTGCTTCCGCAGGGGCTAACTATGGCTACACCTTC
CDR3: CSASAGANYGYTF
D: .
size: few
J: TRBJ1-2
V: TRBV20-1

DNA: TGTGCCAGCAGCTTAGGAGGGCCTTCCTACGAGCAGTACTTC
CDR3: CASSLGGPSYEQYF
D: .
size: many
J: TRBJ2-7
V: TRBV7-9

DNA: TGTGCCAGCAGCCTCCTAGCGGGGGATTCCTTTGATGATGAGCAGTTCTTC
CDR3: CASSLLAGDSFDDEQFF
D: TRBD2
size: .
J: TRBJ2-1
V: TRBV5-8

DNA: TGTGCCAGCAGCGAACAGGGTCGTTCTGGAAACACCATATATTTT
CDR3: CASSEQGRSGNTIYF
D: .
size: many
J: TRBJ1-3
V: TRBV9

DNA: TGTGCCAGCAGTCCCGCTAGTCACAATGAGCAGTTCTTC
CDR3: CASSPASHNEQFF
D: .
size: .
J: TRBJ2-1
V: TRBV27

DNA: TGCGCCAGCAGCTTAGGGGTCGGAGCCGAGGAGCAGTACTTC
CDR3: CASSLGVGAEEQYF
D: .
size: few
J: TRBJ2-7
V: TRBV5-1

DNA: TGTGCCAGCAGCTTATTATTTGGCCCGGCCTACGAGCAGTACTTC
CDR3: CASSLLFGPAYEQYF
D: .
size: few
J: TRBJ2-7
V: TRBV7-3

DNA: TGCAGTGCTAGAGATTGGGGCGGGAGTCGGGCAGATACGCAGTATTTT
CDR3: CSARDWGGSRADTQYF
D: TRBD2
size: few
J: TRBJ2-3
V: TRBV20-1

DNA: TGTGCCAGCAGCTCACGACAGGGACGAGAGACCCAGTACTTC
CDR3: CASSSRQGRETQYF
D: TRBD1
size: .
J: TRBJ2-5
V: TRBV5-4

DNA: TGTGCCAGCAGCTTTGCCGGGGAGCTGTTTTTT
CDR3: CASSFAGELFF
D: .
size: .
J: TRBJ2-2
V: TRBV7-9

DNA: TGTGCCAGCAGGCGGACAGGGTCCCCCTACGAGCAGTACTTC
CDR3: CASRRTGSPYEQYF
D: TRBD1
size: few
J: TRBJ2-7
V: TRBV25-1

DNA: TGTGCCAGCCGATCGGACGTTAGCTCCTACAATGAGCAGTTCTTC
CDR3: CASRSDVSSYNEQFF
D: .
size: .
J: TRBJ2-1
V: TRBV6-2/TRBV6-3

DNA: TGCAGTGCTAGAGACGGATCTCTTATGAACACTGAAGCTTTCTTT
CDR3: CSARDGSLMNTEAFF
D: .
size: .
J: TRBJ1-1
V: TRBV20-1

DNA: TGTGCCAGCGGGACTAGCGGGGGATCAGAGACCCAGTACTTC
CDR3: CASGTSGGSETQYF
D: TRBD2
size: few
J: TRBJ2-5
V: TRBV5-4

DNA: TGCGCCAGCAGCTTGGGATTCGGGACTAGTGGAACAGATACGCAGTATTTT
CDR3: CASSLGFGTSGTDTQYF
D: TRBD2
size: .
J: TRBJ2-3
V: TRBV5-1

DNA: TGCGCCAGCAGAGCTGGGACGTTGAACACTGAAGCTTTCTTT
CDR3: CASRAGTLNTEAFF
D: .
size: few
J: TRBJ1-1
V: TRBV4-3

DNA: TGTGCCAGCAGCTTATATGTTGCGGTAATGGTCACAGATACGCAGTATTTT
CDR3: CASSLYVAVMVTDTQYF
D: .
size: .
J: TRBJ2-3
V: TRBV7-8

DNA: TGTGCCAGCAGTTTACGGCCTAGCGGAACACGCCAAGAGACCCAGTACTTC
CDR3: CASSLRPSGTRQETQYF
D: TRBD2
size: .
J: TRBJ2-5
V: TRBV27

DNA: TGTGCCAGCAGCTTGGGGTCTATACAGGGAAGCGGCTACACCTTC
CDR3: CASSLGSIQGSGYTF
D: .
size: .
J: TRBJ1-2
V: TRBV5-4

DNA: TGTGCCAGCAGCTCCCTTCCGGCGGACAGGGTAATATCGGTTGAGTACTTC
CDR3: CASSSLPADRVISVEYF
D: TRBD1
size: .
J: TRBJ2-7
V: TRBV7-9

DNA: TGCAGCGTCGACGCGTCGGGACAGGGGTGGTATGGCTACACCTTC
CDR3: CSVDASGQGWYGYTF
D: TRBD1
size: .
J: TRBJ1-2
V: TRBV29-1

DNA: TGTGCCAGTAAAACTAGCGGCACAGATACGCAGTATTTT
CDR3: CASKTSGTDTQYF
D: TRBD2
size: few
J: TRBJ2-3
V: TRBV19